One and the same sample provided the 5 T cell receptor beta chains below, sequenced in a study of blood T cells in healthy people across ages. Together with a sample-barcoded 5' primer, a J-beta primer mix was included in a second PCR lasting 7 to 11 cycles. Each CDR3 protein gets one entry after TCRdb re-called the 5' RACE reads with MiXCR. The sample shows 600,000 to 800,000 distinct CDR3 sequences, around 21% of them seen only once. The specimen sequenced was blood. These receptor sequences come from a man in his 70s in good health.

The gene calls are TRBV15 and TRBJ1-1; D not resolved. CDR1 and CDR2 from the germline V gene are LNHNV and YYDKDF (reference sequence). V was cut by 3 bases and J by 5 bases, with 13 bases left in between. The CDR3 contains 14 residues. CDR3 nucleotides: TGTGCCACCAGCAGGAGGTCTAAGGAGACTGAAGCTTTCTTT. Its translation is CATSRRSKETEAFF.

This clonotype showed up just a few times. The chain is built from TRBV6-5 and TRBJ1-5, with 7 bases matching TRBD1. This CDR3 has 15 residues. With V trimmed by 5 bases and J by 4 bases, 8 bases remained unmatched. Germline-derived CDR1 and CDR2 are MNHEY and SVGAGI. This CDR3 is CASSPEGARNQPQHF. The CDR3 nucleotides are TGTGCCAGCAGTCCGGAGGGGGCGCGAAATCAGCCCCAGCATTTT.

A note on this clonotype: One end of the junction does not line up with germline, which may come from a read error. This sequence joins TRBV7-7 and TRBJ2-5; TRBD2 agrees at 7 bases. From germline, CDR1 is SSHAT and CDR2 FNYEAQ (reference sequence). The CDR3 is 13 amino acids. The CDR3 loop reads CASSRTSQETQYF. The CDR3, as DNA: TGTGCTAGCAGCCGGACTAGCCAAGAGACCCAGTACTTC.

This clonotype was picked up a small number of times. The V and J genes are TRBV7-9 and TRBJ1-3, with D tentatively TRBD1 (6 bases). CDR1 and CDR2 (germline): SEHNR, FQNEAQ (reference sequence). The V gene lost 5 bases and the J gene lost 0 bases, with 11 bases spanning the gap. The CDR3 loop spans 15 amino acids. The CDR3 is CASSQDRSSGNTIYF. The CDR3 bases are TGTGCCAGCAGCCAGGACAGAAGCTCTGGAAACACCATATATTTT.

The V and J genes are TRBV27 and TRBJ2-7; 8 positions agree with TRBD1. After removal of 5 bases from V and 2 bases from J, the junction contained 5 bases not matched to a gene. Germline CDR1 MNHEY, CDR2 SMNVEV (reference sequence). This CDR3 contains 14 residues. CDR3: CASSLWTGTYEQYF. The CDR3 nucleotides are TGTGCCAGCAGTCTATGGACAGGGACCTACGAGCAGTACTTC.